This T cell receptor beta chain was recorded in a study of CD8 T cells in Susac syndrome. This clonotype has just one count. RNA totalling about 0.45 to 1 ug underwent reverse transcription with random hexamers. TCRdb itself ran the immunoSEQ multiplex PCR reads through MiXCR, one entry per CDR3 protein. The sample shows around 200,000 distinct CDR3 sequences, over 85% of them seen only once. This sequence was found in a human donor in good health. Input material: CD4+ T cells from PBMCs.

The CDR3 region has the DNA TGTGCCAGCACAGTCTGGACAGGGGGCGCGAGCAATCAGCCCCAGCATTTT. It specifies CASTVWTGGASNQPQHF. This chain connects TRBV6-1 to TRBJ1-5; 11 bases agree with TRBD1. The CDR3 spans 17 residues. V lost 7 bases, J lost 1 base, and 9 bases stayed unmatched. Germline V gene sequence: CDR1 MNHNS, CDR2 SASEGT.